These 25 T cell receptor beta chains came from one sample sequenced in a study of cytomegalovirus exposure and HLA in healthy donors (dated by TCRdb to about 2017). The protocol used for the library was the immunoSEQ multiplex PCR assay. The multiplex PCR relied on a mix of 60 forward primers for TCR Vbeta segments and 13 reverse primers for TCR Jbeta segments. TCRdb re-hosts the immuneACCESS table, in-frame sequences only. Its copies lack some clones; in the studies checked, an unresolved V gene accounts for under half of them, and the cause for the rest is not known. The sample includes 200,000 or so clones, with approximately 85% observed a single time. Over 5% of the sample lies in the top ten. Sequenced material: PBMCs. Receptors were obtained from a woman aged 45-60 years in good health and CMV-seropositive.

The chain recombines TRBV27 with TRBJ2-7, with 9 bases lining up with TRBD1. The V segment lost 6 bases and the J segment 6 bases; nucleotides outside the gene matches: 9. The CDR3 spans 14 residues. Germline V gene lookup returns CDR1 MNHEY and CDR2 SMNVEV (reference sequence). The CDR3: CASSETGGKLEQYF. The CDR3 DNA sequence: TGTGCCAGCAGCGAGACAGGGGGTAAACTCGAGCAGTACTTC.

The chain links TRBV5-4 to TRBJ2-1; TRBD2 matches 9 bases. V was pared by 2 bases and J by 6 bases, with 9 bases of the junction left unmatched. The CDR3 covers 16 residues. Germline loops: CDR1 SGHNT, CDR2 YYREEE (reference sequence). This CDR3 reads CASSLGLARAANEQFF. CDR3 nucleotide sequence: TGTGCCAGCAGCTTAGGACTAGCGCGCGCCGCCAATGAGCAGTTCTTC.

The genes are TRBV19 and TRBJ2-3, with TRBD1 matching over 7 bases. J lost 2 bases, V lost 5 bases, and 4 bases had no gene match. The CDR3 consists of 14 residues. Germline V lookup: CDR1 LNHDA, CDR2 SQIVND (reference sequence). CDR3 sequence reads: CASSSGQPTDTQYF. The CDR3 DNA reads as TGTGCCAGTAGTTCGGGACAGCCCACAGATACGCAGTATTTT.

In the case of this clone: One junction end does not reproduce the germline sequence, and a read error may be involved. The V gene is TRBV19, the J gene TRBJ1-1, with D perhaps matching TRBD1 (6 bases). The length of the CDR3 is 14 residues. In germline, CDR1 is LNHDA, CDR2 SQIVND (reference sequence). As DNA, the CDR3 is TGTGCCAGTAGTATAGCCCTCCGGGACACGGAAGCTTTCTTT. Its translation: CASSIALRDTEAFF.

This clone was counted only a few times. The junction and the germline gene differ at one end; a read error may be behind it. This chain uses TRBV7-7 with TRBJ2-1; possibly TRBD2 for D (6 bases). The CDR3 loop spans 15 amino acids. Germline loops: CDR1 SSHAT, CDR2 FNYEAQ (reference sequence). CDR3 loop: CASSSGTGEYNEQFF. In DNA form, the CDR3 reads TGTGCTAGCAGCTCCGGGACGGGAGAATACAATGAGCAGTTCTTC.

The chain combines TRBV10-3 with TRBJ2-7; 8 bases are a match to TRBD1. The germline V gene encodes CDR1 ENHRY and CDR2 SYGVKD. V gave up 4 bases and J gave up 4 bases; unmatched junction bases: 6. This CDR3 has 14 residues. CDR3 protein: CAISVGTGPYEQYF. The DNA of the CDR3 is TGTGCCATCAGTGTCGGGACAGGCCCGTACGAGCAGTACTTC.

This chain joins TRBV9 and TRBJ2-3; D is unresolved. Trimming pared 4 bases from V and 4 bases from J, leaving 7 bases between. This CDR3 has 12 amino acids. The germline CDR1 and CDR2 sequences are SGDLS and YYNGEE. The CDR3 bases are TGTGCCAGCAGCCCCCGGTCAGATACGCAGTATTTT. Amino acids: CASSPRSDTQYF.

V and J are TRBV7-8 and TRBJ1-1; no clear D gene. Germline CDR1 SGHVS, CDR2 FQNEAQ. This CDR3 has 13 amino acids. Trimming stripped 1 base from V and 1 base from J, with 4 bases between. The CDR3 region has the DNA TGTGCCAGCAGCTTAGGACAGAACACTGAAGCTTTCTTT. This translates into CASSLGQNTEAFF.

This chain uses TRBV2 with TRBJ1-2; 7 nucleotides agree with TRBD1. V shed 5 bases and J 8 bases; nucleotides not matched to a gene: 11. Germline V lookup: CDR1 SNHLY, CDR2 FYNNEI. The CDR3 is 14 residues long. The CDR3 nucleotides are TGTGCCAGCAGTCCAGGACAGGCAGGAAAGGGCTACACCTTC. This encodes CASSPGQAGKGYTF.

V usage is TRBV28 and J usage is TRBJ2-5, with 7 bases fitting TRBD1. The germline V gene has CDR1 MDHEN and CDR2 SYDVKM. This CDR3 is 15 amino acids long. V lost 3 bases to trimming and J lost 4 bases; unmatched junction nucleotides: 8. The CDR3 here is CASSFAGTVGETQYF. DNA for the CDR3: TGTGCCAGCAGTTTCGCCGGGACAGTTGGAGAGACCCAGTACTTC.

The genes are TRBV5-1 and TRBJ1-3, with D unclear. Germline V gene sequence: CDR1 SGHRS, CDR2 YFSETQ. The V gene lost 5 bases and the J gene lost 3 bases, with 9 bases spanning the gap. The CDR3 is 13 amino acids. The CDR3 bases are TGCGCCAGCAGTACCGGGAGTGGAAACACCATATATTTT. It specifies CASSTGSGNTIYF.

This clone has just one count. This chain uses TRBV27 with TRBJ2-7; 7 bases fit TRBD1. Germline V gives CDR1 MNHEY, CDR2 SMNVEV (reference sequence). This CDR3 contains 17 residues. J lost 4 bases, V lost 6 bases, and 18 bases had no gene match. The CDR3 DNA reads as TGTGCCAGCAGATATACCTCGACAGGGTTGTCCGGGTACGAGCAGTACTTC. Amino acid sequence: CASRYTSTGLSGYEQYF.

The CDR3 DNA follows: TGTGCCAGTAGATCCGGGACAGGTTCGGGACCCTACGAGCAGTACTTC. Amino acids: CASRSGTGSGPYEQYF. The rearrangement joins TRBV19 to TRBJ2-7, with 8 positions matching TRBD1. This CDR3 region has 16 residues. The germline gives CDR1 LNHDA, CDR2 SQIVND (reference sequence). After removal of 6 bases from V and 2 bases from J, the junction contained 12 bases not matched to a gene.

The chain combines TRBV5-4 with TRBJ1-2; no definite D call. The CDR3 covers 13 residues. V was pared by 0 bases and J by 1 base, with 4 bases between. Per the germline V gene, CDR1 is SGHNT and CDR2 is YYREEE (reference sequence). CDR3 coding DNA: TGTGCCAGCAGCTTGGGCAGTAACTATGGCTACACCTTC. Translation gives CASSLGSNYGYTF.

The rearrangement uses TRBV10-3 and TRBJ2-1; D is perhaps TRBD1 (7 bases). The germline V gene has CDR1 ENHRY and CDR2 SYGVKD. Trimming stripped 10 bases from V and 9 bases from J, with 19 bases between. There are 13 residues in the CDR3. CDR3 amino acids: CATRGRLGFEQFF. The CDR3 DNA sequence: TGTGCCACCAGGGGGAGACTAGGATTTGAGCAGTTCTTC.

J is TRBJ1-1 and V is TRBV5-5; weak D call: TRBD1 (6 bases). This CDR3 spans 14 amino acids. The germline V and J ends were trimmed by 4 bases and 1 base, with 11 bases remaining between them. The germline CDR1 and CDR2 sequences are SGHKS and YYEKEE (reference sequence). CDR3 bases: TGTGCCAGCAGCAAGGACAGCCGGAACACTGAAGCTTTCTTT. It yields the protein CASSKDSRNTEAFF.

In this sample, this clone turned up once. CDR3 nucleotide sequence: TGCGCCAGCAGCTTGGCCGGGAGGGGGGACACCGGGGAGCTGTTTTTT. As protein: CASSLAGRGDTGELFF. J is TRBJ2-2 and V is TRBV5-1; TRBD2 matches 8 bases. Looked up from germline, CDR1 is SGHRS and CDR2 is YFSETQ. This CDR3 is built from 16 residues. V shed 0 bases, J shed 3 bases, and the junction held 4 bases outside the gene matches.

The V gene is TRBV6-1, the J gene TRBJ2-3, with 11 positions matching TRBD1. This CDR3 region has 16 residues. Per germline, CDR1 MNHNS and CDR2 SASEGT. V was pared by 3 bases and J by 4 bases, with 6 bases of the junction left unmatched. The CDR3 DNA sequence: TGTGCCAGCAGTGAGCCGGACAGGGGGCTATCAGATACGCAGTATTTT. Its protein is CASSEPDRGLSDTQYF.

This clone was seen a handful of times. This rearrangement joins TRBV5-1 to TRBJ2-1, with 8 bases identical to TRBD2. Germline trimming cut 0 bases from V and 1 base from J; bases unmatched to any gene: 6. The CDR3 extends over 17 amino acids. Germline V gene sequence: CDR1 SGHRS, CDR2 YFSETQ. The CDR3 is CASSLEPAGASYNEQFF. The CDR3 DNA sequence: TGCGCCAGCAGCTTGGAGCCAGCGGGAGCATCCTACAATGAGCAGTTCTTC. Full variable domain (remainder filled in from reference TRBV5-1 and TRBJ2-1): KAGVTQTPRYLIKTRGQQVTLSCSPISGHRSVSWYQQTPGQGLQFLFEYFSETQRNKGNFPGRFSGRQFSNSRSEMNVSTLELGDSALYLCASSLEPAGASYNEQFFGPGTRLTVL.

Regarding this clone: Relative to the germline gene, one junction end is altered; a read error may explain this. The chain links TRBV28 to TRBJ2-7, with TRBD1 matching over 7 bases. Per the germline V gene, CDR1 is MDHEN and CDR2 is SYDVKM. The CDR3 contains 13 residues. CDR3 sequence reads: CASGQASSYERYF. The CDR3 region has the DNA TGTGCCAGCGGACAGGCCAGCTCCTACGAGCGGTACTTC.

The V and J genes are TRBV18 and TRBJ1-6; D possibly corresponds to TRBD1 (6 bases). The germline V and J ends were trimmed by 5 bases and 9 bases, with 14 bases remaining between them. The CDR3 contains 14 residues. Germline V lookup: CDR1 KGHSH, CDR2 LQKENI. CDR3 protein: CASSTGNAGSPLHF. The CDR3 bases are TGTGCCAGCTCAACAGGGAACGCGGGTTCACCCCTCCACTTT.

This clone has a handful of counts. This sequence joins TRBV5-1 and TRBJ1-6, with 8 bases that match TRBD1. CDR3 length: 15 amino acids. J lost 2 bases, V lost 4 bases, and 2 bases had no gene match. Germline loops: CDR1 SGHRS, CDR2 YFSETQ. DNA for the CDR3: TGCGCCAGCAGCCCGGACAGGGCCTATAATTCACCCCTCCACTTT. Amino acids: CASSPDRAYNSPLHF.

Details on this clone: Other DNA sequences in the same sample also yield this CDR3. The J gene is TRBJ2-2, the V gene TRBV7-9; the D is unclear. V was pared by 0 bases and J by 1 base, with 6 bases between. In germline, CDR1 is SEHNR, CDR2 FQNEAQ (reference sequence). This CDR3 region has 15 residues. CDR3 residues: CASSLARRNTGELFF. The DNA of the CDR3 is TGTGCCAGCAGCTTAGCGCGTCGGAACACCGGGGAGCTGTTTTTT.

This clone occurred a few times. This sequence joins TRBV4-1 and TRBJ2-7; D is possibly TRBD2 (6 bases). Trimming left V 2 bases short and J 0 bases short, with 14 bases between. The CDR3 covers 16 residues. Germline V lookup: CDR1 MGHRA, CDR2 YSYEKL. In DNA form, the CDR3 reads TGCGCCAGCAGCCAATTCGCGGGATTTAGCTCCTACGAGCAGTACTTC. Protein product: CASSQFAGFSSYEQYF.

V gene TRBV2 combines with J gene TRBJ2-3; 13 nucleotides match TRBD2. Looked up from germline, CDR1 is SNHLY and CDR2 is FYNNEI. V shed 5 bases and J 1 base; nucleotides not matched to a gene: 3. This CDR3 contains 16 residues. CDR3 sequence reads: CASSRGLAGGTDTQYF. The CDR3 region has the DNA TGTGCCAGCAGTAGAGGACTAGCGGGGGGCACAGATACGCAGTATTTT. Based on the CDR3 plus reference TRBV2 and TRBJ2-3, the full variable domain is EPEVTQTPSHQVTQMGQEVILRCVPISNHLYFYWYRQILGQKVEFLVSFYNNEISEKSEIFDDQFSVERPDGSNFTLKIRSTKLEDSAMYFCASSRGLAGGTDTQYFGPGTRLTVL.